This T cell receptor (beta chain) emerged from a study of T cell repertoires in cytomegalovirus infection. MiXCR, applied by TCRdb to the reads, yields one record per CDR3 protein. In the table there are 650,000 to 900,000 distinct CDR3 sequences, about 27% of which are singletons. On this clonotype itself: What it binds is not known.

This CDR3 is built from 16 residues. Germline values: CDR1 MRHNA, CDR2 SNTAGT. V dropped 6 bases and J dropped 4 bases, with 16 bases sitting between them. The receptor was isolated from a human donor in good health (CMV status not recorded). Some clones in this sample may be carry-over from other donors' samples. This sample comprised cultured CD8+ T cells from PBMCs, obtained from culture after CMV antigen stimulation. The chain uses TRBV6-4 and TRBJ2-6; either TRBD1 or TRBD2 may fit D (6 bases each). Here the CDR3 DNA reads TGTGCCAGCAGCGTGGGACACCGGGAGGGGGCCAACGTCCTGACTTTC. Translating it yields CASSVGHREGANVLTF.